The next 4 T cell receptor beta chains were all read from a single sample in a study. From the 5' RACE reads, TCRdb called clonotypes with MiXCR, one entry per CDR3 protein. The table shows approximately 10,000 distinct CDR3 sequences, with just over 25% occurring only once. Cells sorted as Tregs were CD4+, CD25+ and CD127-/low. Sequencing was performed on Tregs sorted from blood. These receptors were taken from a female donor with breast cancer.

The J gene is TRBJ1-5, the V gene TRBV9, with D perhaps matching TRBD1 (6 bases). Germline assignment: CDR1 SGDLS and CDR2 YYNGEE. V gave up 4 bases and J gave up 4 bases, with 18 bases separating them. CDR3 length: 16 amino acids. The CDR3 sequence is CASSLLGRGLNQPQHF. DNA for the CDR3: TGTGCCAGCAGCCTCCTGGGCCGGGGGCTGAATCAGCCCCAGCATTTT. The whole variable domain, filled in from reference TRBV9 and TRBJ1-5, reads DSGVTQTPKHLITATGQRVTLRCSPRSGDLSVYWYQQSLDQGLQFLIQYYNGEERAKGNILERFSAQQFPDLHSELNLSSLELGDSALYFCASSLLGRGLNQPQHFGDGTRLSIL.

Comment on this clonotype: A read error is possible here, since a much larger clone lies one base away. The chain recombines TRBV7-6 with TRBJ1-3; D gene unclear. CDR1 and CDR2 (germline): SGHVS, FNYEAQ. CDR3 length equals 10 residues. Trimming stripped 9 bases from V and 7 bases from J, with 7 bases between. The chain's CDR3 is CASPRNTIYF. CDR3 coding DNA: TGTGCCAGTCCAAGGAACACCATATATTTT.

This clonotype was detected ten times or more. The CDR3 is CASRPGPGRDKNTEAFF. The CDR3 nucleotides read TGCGCCAGCAGGCCGGGGCCCGGAAGGGATAAGAACACTGAAGCTTTCTTT. This chain joins TRBV10-2 and TRBJ1-1; possible D gene TRBD1, 5 bases. Trimming stripped 6 bases from V and 1 base from J, with 21 bases between. Looked up from germline, CDR1 is WSHSY and CDR2 is SAAADI. The CDR3 covers 17 residues.

This clonotype was observed many times. One base away lies a much larger clone, so this may be a sequencing read error. The chain employs TRBV25-1 and TRBJ2-1; TRBD2 matches 9 bases. Germline CDR1 MGHDK, CDR2 SYGVNS. CDR3 length equals 13 residues. The J segment lost 12 bases and the V segment lost 7 bases, leaving 10 bases of the junction unmatched. The CDR3 coding sequence is TGTGCCAGCATTAGCGGGAGTGCGGATGGGCAGTTCTTC. Protein product: CASISGSADGQFF.